This T cell receptor (beta chain) comes out of a study of beta chain features in type 1 diabetes (dated by TCRdb to 2017 to 2018). At the level of the whole study: Mean age, gender distribution, total cell number and subset yield did not differ between patients and healthy donors. A total of about 99,000,000 sorted cells were examined across all samples, and RNA yield correlated strongly with the number of cells per subset. The study compared TCRB repertoires of sorted circulating CD4+ T cell subsets between recently diagnosed type 1 diabetes patients and matched healthy donors. Regulatory and stem cell-like memory subsets were isolated from only 8 patients and about eight healthy donors, whereas naive and central memory subsets came from all 30 or so donors. Beyond this particular receptor, the publication reports: In all four CD4+ subsets, TCRB CDR3 length was moderately but significantly shorter in type 1 diabetes patients. Naive, central memory and regulatory TCRB repertoires appeared to be more similar among patients than among healthy donors. Shorter templates might have been favored by PCR, but patient and control samples were amplified and corrected together, so both groups would have been affected equally by any skew. Patients with type 1 diabetes made fewer insertions and deleted more nucleotides at VDJ recombination sites, implying thymic rearrangement abnormalities. Because small numbers of individuals were included in the HLA sub-analyses, any influence of HLA type on TCRB rearrangement was left unresolved. Because cDNA was sequenced instead of genomic DNA, activated cells with high expression could be over-represented, although the groups did not differ in activation or CD3 levels.

From the germline V gene (reference sequence), CDR1 is MNHNY and CDR2 is SVGAGI. Taken from cysteine to phenylalanine, the CDR3 has 12 residues. This entry keeps only the CDR3 DNA: 36 bases, framed from base 1. Trimming removed 2 bases from V and 14 bases from J; the gene matches leave 6 bases unexplained. This clone was counted a few times. The antigen it binds to is not known. Base-call qualities are not available, and no considerably larger clone is one nucleotide away. The entire amount of isolated RNA was reverse transcribed using the High Capacity cDNA Reverse Transcription Kit, so the sequenced TCRB transcripts were expressed ones. Deep immunoSEQ sequencing was applied to naive, central memory and regulatory T cell samples, giving an average of around 4 million total reads per sample. Sorted cells were lysed in RLT buffer, and RNA was extracted using DNase-treated RNeasy Micro or Mini kits according to cell number. To prevent cross-contamination, each cell subset was processed individually, whereas patient and healthy donor samples were processed jointly. TCRB sequences were amplified from cDNA with the immunoSEQ multiplex PCR, producing 87-bp fragments spanning the CDR3 region. The amplicons were sequenced using the Illumina HiSeq platform. The authors' analysis ran thus. Synthetic template baselines were used to correct PCR bias computationally, reads within Hamming distance 2 were collapsed, and singletons that could not be merged were discarded. Reads were aligned against IMGT so that V, D and J genes, CDR3 length and insertions or deletions at six rearrangement sites could be assigned. Within each subset, clonotype counts were normalized to sorted cell number, and only after that were true diversity and Gini coefficients computed with the tcR R package. The overlap coefficient, calculated on TCRB nucleotide sequences, was used to quantify repertoire sharing. Out-of-frame TCRB sequences from naive cells were analyzed as a proxy for the pre-selection repertoire. Not all clones reach the TCRdb copy of this immuneACCESS table, which keeps in-frame sequences only. Checked studies attribute under half of the gap to unresolved V genes and leave the rest unexplained. The V and J calls and the clone size are those of that table, but D and trimming were determined from the DNA. The sample table lists 630,000 or so clones, about 14% of them with a count of one. The ten top clones hold 0.035% to 0.04% of the sample.

From each donor, a single peripheral blood sample of about 116 mL on average was drawn into heparinised tubes. Naive, central memory, regulatory and stem cell-like memory CD4+ T cells were sorted on a BD FACSAria II using a panel including CD45RO, CCR7, CD25, CD127, CD95 and CD27. A purity above 95% was achieved for all sorted populations. PBMCs were separated immediately by Lymphoprep density gradient centrifugation and were stained directly, without being cultured. So that batch effects would be minimized, each experiment stained and sorted samples in pairs, pairing one healthy donor with one patient.

The receptor chain draws on TRBV6-6 and TRBJ2-3, and 8 junction bases match TRBD1. This TCR was sampled from a man between 18 and 29 years old with type 1 diabetes. Sequencing was done on a sample of naive CD4+ T cells from blood. Interpreted using the paper, the cell subset or site label stands for: true naive CD4+ T cells. The CDR3 region reads CASSYRDRRPYF. In nucleotide form, the sequence is TGTGCCAGCAGTTACCGGGACAGGCGTCCGTATTTT.